This T cell receptor beta chain is from a study of T cell responses to AZD1222 COVID-19 vaccine. Findings and caveats of the study: The donor cohort was predominantly white British with a female majority, and clonal diversity may have been underestimated. Following two doses of AZD1222, Spike-specific TCR breadth and depth rose.

As regards this clone: Its target is not known.

Germline V gene data show CDR1 as SNHLY and CDR2 as FYNNEI. This CDR3 has 14 amino acids. The V end was cut by 4 bases, the J end by 2 bases, with 9 bases between. Using immunoSEQ multiplex PCR, the repertoire was profiled, and TCRdb retains in-frame clones only, with some absent. The table lists just over 90,000 clones, 80% to 90% of them singletons. The chain employs TRBV2 and TRBJ1-3; maybe TRBD1 (6 bases). The material was peripheral blood, obtained 28 days after the second AZD1222 dose. The sequence was obtained from an adult who received the AZD1222 COVID-19 vaccine. CDR3 DNA sequence: TGTGCCAGCAGTGTTTGGGGGCCTGGAAACACCATATATTTT. Translation: CASSVWGPGNTIYF.